This T cell receptor beta chain was obtained from a study of monozygotic twins with cystic fibrosis. Across the study: Libraries were built from approximately 3 micrograms of fragmented DNA using about 16 PCR cycles.

Notes on this clone: Its target is unknown.

CDR1 and CDR2 from the germline V gene are SNHLY and FYNNEI. The CDR3 extends over 13 amino acids. The ends were cut back, 6 bases at V and 1 base at J, with 10 bases in the middle. Points from the study as a whole: In 13 of 16 pairs, V gene usage was closest to the co-twin's. Monozygotic CF twins shared more identical nucleotide clonotypes than unrelated patients. Low clonality (median 0.0095) suggested a mostly naive repertoire.

Assay used: immunoSEQ multiplex PCR; TCRdb lists only in-frame clones, some missing. The sample lists roughly 32,000 clones, about 96% occurring once. Sequencing was carried out using blood. The chain employs TRBV2 and TRBJ2-7; possibly TRBD2 for D (6 bases). This clonotype originated in a girl aged 2 to 9 with cystic fibrosis. Here the CDR3 reads CASRASASYEQYF. The CDR3 nucleotides read TGTGCCAGCAGAGCTAGCGCGTCCTACGAGCAGTACTTC.